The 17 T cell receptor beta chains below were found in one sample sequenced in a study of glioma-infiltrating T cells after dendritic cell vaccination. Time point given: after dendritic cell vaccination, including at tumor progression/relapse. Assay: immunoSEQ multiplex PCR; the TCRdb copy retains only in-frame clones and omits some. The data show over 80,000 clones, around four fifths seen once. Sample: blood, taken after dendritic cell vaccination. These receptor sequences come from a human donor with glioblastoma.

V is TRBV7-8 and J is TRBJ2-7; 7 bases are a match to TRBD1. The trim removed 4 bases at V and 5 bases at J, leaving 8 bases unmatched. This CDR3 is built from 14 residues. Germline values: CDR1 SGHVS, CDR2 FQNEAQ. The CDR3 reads CASSSQTGYNEQYF. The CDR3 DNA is TGTGCCAGCAGCTCCCAGACAGGGTATAACGAGCAGTACTTC.

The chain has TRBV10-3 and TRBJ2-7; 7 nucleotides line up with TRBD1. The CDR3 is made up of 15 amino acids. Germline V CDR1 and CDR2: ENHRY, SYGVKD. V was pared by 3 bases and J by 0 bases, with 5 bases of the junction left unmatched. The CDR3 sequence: CAISEYEGASYEQYV. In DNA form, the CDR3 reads TGTGCCATCAGTGAATATGAGGGGGCCTCCTACGAGCAGTACGTC.

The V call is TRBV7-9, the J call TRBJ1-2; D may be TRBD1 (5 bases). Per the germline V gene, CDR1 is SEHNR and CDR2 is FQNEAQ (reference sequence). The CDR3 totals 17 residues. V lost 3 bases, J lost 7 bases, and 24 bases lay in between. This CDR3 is CASSFPLEGRGPSGYTF. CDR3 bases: TGTGCCAGCAGCTTCCCACTCGAAGGGCGGGGACCCAGTGGCTACACCTTC.

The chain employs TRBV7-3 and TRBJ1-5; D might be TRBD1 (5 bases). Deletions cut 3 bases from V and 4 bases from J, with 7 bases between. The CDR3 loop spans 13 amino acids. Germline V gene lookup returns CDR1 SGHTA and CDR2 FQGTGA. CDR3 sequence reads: CASSLGPNQPQHF. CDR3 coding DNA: TGTGCCAGCAGCTTGGGGCCTAATCAGCCCCAGCATTTT.

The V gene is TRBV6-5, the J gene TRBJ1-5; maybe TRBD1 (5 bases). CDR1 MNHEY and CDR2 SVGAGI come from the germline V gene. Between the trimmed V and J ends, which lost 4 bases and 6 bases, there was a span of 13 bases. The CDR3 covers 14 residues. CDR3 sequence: CASSFFGGSQPQHF. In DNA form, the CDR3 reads TGTGCCAGCAGTTTTTTCGGGGGTAGTCAGCCCCAGCATTTT.

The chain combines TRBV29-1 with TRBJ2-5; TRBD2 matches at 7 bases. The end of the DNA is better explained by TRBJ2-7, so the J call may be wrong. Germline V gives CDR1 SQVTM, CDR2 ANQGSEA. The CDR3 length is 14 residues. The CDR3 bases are TGCAGCGCCTCGGGGGGTGGGGGAAGCTACGAGCAGTACTTC. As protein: CSASGGGGSYEQYF.

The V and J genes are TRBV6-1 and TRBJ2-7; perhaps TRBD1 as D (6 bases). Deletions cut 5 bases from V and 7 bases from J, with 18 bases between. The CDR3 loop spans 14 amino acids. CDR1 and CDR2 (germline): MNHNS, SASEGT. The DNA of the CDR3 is TGTGCCAGCAGTCCCGTGGGGGCGAGGTGGGAGCAGTACGTC. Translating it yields CASSPVGARWEQYV.

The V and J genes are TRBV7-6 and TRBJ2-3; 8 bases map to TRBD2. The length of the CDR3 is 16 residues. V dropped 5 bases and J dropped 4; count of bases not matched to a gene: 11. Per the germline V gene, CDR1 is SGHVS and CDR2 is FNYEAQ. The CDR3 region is CASSPRLGLEADTQYF. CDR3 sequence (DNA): TGTGCCAGCAGCCCACGTCTGGGACTAGAGGCAGATACGCAGTATTTT.

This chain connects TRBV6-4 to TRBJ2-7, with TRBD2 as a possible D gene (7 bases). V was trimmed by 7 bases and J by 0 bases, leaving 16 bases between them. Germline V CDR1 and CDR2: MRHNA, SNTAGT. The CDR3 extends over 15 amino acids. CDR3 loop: CASMGGQRSSYEQYV. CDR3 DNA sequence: TGTGCCAGCATGGGGGGGCAGAGGAGCTCCTACGAGCAGTACGTC.

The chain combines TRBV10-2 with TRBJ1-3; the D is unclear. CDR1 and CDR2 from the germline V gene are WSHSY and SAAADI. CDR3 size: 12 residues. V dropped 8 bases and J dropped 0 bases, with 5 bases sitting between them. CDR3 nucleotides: TGCGCCAGCGAGAGCTCTGGAAACACCATATATTTT. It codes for CASESSGNTIYF.

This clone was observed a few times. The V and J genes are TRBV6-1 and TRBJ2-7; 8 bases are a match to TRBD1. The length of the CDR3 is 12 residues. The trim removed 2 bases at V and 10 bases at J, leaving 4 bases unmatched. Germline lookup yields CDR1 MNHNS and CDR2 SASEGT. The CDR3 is CASSELGTGQYV. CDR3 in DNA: TGTGCCAGCAGTGAACTGGGGACAGGTCAGTACGTC.

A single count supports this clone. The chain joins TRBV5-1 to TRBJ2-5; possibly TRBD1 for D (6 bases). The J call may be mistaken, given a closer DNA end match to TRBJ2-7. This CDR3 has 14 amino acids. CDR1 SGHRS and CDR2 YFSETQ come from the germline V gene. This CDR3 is CASSLAGHSYEQYF. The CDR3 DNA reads TGCGCCAGCAGCTTGGCGGGACACAGCTACGAGCAGTACTTC.

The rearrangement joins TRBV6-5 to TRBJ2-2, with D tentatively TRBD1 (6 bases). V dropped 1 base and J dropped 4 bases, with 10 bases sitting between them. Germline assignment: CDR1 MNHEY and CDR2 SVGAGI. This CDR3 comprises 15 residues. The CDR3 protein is CASSYLGASTGELFF. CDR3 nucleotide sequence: TGTGCCAGCAGTTACTTGGGGGCTAGCACCGGGGAGCTGTTTTTT.

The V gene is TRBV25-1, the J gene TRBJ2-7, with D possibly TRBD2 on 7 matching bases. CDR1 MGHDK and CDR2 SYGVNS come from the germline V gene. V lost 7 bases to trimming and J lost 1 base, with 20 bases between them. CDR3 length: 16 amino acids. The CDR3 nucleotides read TGTGCCAGCACCCTAAAGGGACACGGGGGGTCCTACGAGCAGTACGTC. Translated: CASTLKGHGGSYEQYV.

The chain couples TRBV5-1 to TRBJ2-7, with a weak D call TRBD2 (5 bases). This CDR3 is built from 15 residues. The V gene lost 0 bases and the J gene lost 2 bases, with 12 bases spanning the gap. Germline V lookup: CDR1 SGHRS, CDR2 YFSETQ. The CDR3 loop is CASSLDFAGAYEQYF. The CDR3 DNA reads TGCGCCAGCAGCTTGGACTTCGCCGGGGCCTACGAGCAGTACTTC.

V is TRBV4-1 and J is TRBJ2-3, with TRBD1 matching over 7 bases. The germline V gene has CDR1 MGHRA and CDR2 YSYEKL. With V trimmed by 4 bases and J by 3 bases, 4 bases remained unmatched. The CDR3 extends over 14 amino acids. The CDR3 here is CASSRDSETDTQYF. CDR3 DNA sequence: TGCGCCAGCAGCCGGGACAGCGAGACAGATACGCAGTATTTT.

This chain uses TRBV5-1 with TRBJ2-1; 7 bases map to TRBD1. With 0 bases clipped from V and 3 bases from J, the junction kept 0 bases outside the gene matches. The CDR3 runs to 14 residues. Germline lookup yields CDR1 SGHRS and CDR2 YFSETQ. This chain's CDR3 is CASSLGTGYNEQFF. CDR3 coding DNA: TGCGCCAGCAGCTTGGGGACAGGCTACAATGAGCAGTTCTTC.